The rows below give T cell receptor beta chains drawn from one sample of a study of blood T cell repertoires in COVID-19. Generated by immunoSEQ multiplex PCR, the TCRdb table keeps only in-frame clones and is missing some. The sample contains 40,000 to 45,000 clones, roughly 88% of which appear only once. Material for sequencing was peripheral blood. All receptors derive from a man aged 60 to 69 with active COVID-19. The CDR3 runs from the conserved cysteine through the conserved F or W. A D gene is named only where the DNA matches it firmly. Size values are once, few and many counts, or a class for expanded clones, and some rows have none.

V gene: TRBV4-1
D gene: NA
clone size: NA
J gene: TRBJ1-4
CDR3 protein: CASSQDSQGTNEKLFF
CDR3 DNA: TGCGCCAGCAGCCAAGACTCGCAGGGGACTAATGAAAAACTGTTTTTT

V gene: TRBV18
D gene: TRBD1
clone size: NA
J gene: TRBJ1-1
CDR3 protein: CASSPSTGTGGGNTEAFF
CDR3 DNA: TGTGCCAGCTCACCATCTACCGGGACAGGGGGCGGGAACACTGAAGCTTTCTTT

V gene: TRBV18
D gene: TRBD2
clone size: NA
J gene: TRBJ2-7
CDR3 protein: CASSPGTSGSLDEQYF
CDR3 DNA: TGTGCCAGCTCACCCGGGACTAGCGGGAGTTTAGACGAGCAGTACTTC

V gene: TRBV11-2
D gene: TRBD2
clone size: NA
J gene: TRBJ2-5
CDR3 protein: CASSPGLARETQYF
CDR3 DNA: TGTGCCAGCAGCCCAGGACTAGCAAGAGAGACCCAGTACTTC

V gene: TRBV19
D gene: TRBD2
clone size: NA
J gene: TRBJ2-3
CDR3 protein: CASSSTSGRGTDTQYF
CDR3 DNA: TGTGCCAGTAGTAGTACTAGCGGTAGGGGGACAGATACGCAGTATTTT

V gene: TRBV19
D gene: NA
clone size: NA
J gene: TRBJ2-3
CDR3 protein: CASKEAAGSFQDTQYF
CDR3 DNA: TGTGCCAGTAAGGAAGCGGCCGGATCTTTCCAAGATACGCAGTATTTT

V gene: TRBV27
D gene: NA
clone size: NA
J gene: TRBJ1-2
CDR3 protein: CASSLSSGSPYGYTF
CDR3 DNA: TGTGCCAGCAGTTTATCGTCCGGTTCTCCCTATGGCTACACCTTC

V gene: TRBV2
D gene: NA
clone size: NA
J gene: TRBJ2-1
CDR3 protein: CASSVVLYNEQFF
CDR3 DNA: TGTGCCAGCAGTGTCGTACTTTACAATGAGCAGTTCTTC

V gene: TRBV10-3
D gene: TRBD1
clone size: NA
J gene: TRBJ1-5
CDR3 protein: CAISAVGTGGDNQPQHF
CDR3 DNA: TGTGCCATCAGCGCAGTCGGAACAGGGGGAGACAATCAGCCCCAGCATTTT

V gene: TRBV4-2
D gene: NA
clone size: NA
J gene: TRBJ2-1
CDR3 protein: CASSQELAGYEQFF
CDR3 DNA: TGTGCCAGCAGCCAAGAACTTGCGGGGTATGAGCAGTTCTTC

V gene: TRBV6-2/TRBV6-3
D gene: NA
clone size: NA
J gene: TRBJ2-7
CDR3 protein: CASSKQGREQYF
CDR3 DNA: TGTGCCAGCAGCAAACAGGGAAGGGAGCAGTACTTC

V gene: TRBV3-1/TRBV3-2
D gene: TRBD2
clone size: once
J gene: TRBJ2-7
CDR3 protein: CASSQGNSGVYEQYF
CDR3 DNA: TGTGCCAGCAGCCAAGGGAATAGCGGGGTCTACGAGCAGTACTTC

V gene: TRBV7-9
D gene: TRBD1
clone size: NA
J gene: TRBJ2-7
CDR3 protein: CASSIPGTGFYEQYF
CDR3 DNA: TGTGCCAGCAGTATTCCAGGGACAGGGTTCTACGAGCAGTACTTC

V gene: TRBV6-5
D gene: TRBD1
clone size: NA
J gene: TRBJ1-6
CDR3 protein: CATTTWTGGSPLHF
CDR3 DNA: TGTGCCACCACCACATGGACAGGTGGATCACCCCTCCACTTT

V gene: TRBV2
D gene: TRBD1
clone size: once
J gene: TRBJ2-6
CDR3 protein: CASNRNGLGQGDLTF
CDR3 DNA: TGTGCCAGCAACCGAAACGGATTAGGACAGGGCGACCTGACTTTC

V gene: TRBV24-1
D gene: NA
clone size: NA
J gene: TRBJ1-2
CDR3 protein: CATSDEHDPHGYTF
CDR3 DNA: TGTGCCACCAGTGATGAACACGATCCCCATGGCTACACCTTC

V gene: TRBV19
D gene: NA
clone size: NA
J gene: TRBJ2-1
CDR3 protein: CASSMYREIDNEQFF
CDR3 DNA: TGTGCCAGTAGTATGTACAGGGAGATCGACAATGAGCAGTTCTTC

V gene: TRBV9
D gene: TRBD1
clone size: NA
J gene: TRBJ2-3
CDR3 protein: CASSVGQGGRDTQYF
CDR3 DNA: TGTGCCAGCAGCGTAGGACAGGGGGGTCGAGATACGCAGTATTTT

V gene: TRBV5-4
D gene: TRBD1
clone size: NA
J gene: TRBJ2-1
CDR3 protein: CASSKLPGQGVPDEQFF
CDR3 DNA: TGTGCCAGCAGCAAGCTGCCGGGACAGGGGGTTCCGGATGAGCAGTTCTTC

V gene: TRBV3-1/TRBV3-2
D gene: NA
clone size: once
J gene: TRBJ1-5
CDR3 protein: CASSQEWRREPQHF
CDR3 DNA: TGTGCCAGCAGCCAAGAATGGAGGAGGGAGCCCCAGCATTTT

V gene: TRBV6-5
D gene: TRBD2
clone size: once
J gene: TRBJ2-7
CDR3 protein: CASSGSHYEQYF
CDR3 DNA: TGTGCCAGTAGCGGGAGCCACTACGAGCAGTACTTC

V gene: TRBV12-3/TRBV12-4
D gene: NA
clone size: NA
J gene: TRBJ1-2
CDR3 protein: CGSGTFYGYTF
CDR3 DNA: TGCGGTTCGGGGACATTCTATGGCTACACCTTC

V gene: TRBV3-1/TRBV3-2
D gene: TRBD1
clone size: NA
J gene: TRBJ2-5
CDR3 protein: CASRPRRDRGNQETQYF
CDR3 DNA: TGTGCCAGCAGACCAAGAAGGGACAGGGGAAACCAAGAGACCCAGTACTTC

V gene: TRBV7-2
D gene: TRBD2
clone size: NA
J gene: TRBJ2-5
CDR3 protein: CASSINRGGLAGQETQYF
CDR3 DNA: TGTGCCAGCAGCATAAACAGGGGGGGACTAGCGGGACAAGAGACCCAGTACTTC

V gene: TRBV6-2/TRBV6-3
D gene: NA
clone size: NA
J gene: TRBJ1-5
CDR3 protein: CASSYSGGNNQPQHF
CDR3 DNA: TGTGCCAGCAGTTACTCGGGAGGGAACAATCAGCCCCAGCATTTT

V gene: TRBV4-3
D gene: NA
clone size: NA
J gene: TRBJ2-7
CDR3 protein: CASSQESGYEQYF
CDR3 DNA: TGCGCCAGCAGCCAAGAATCAGGGTACGAGCAGTACTTC

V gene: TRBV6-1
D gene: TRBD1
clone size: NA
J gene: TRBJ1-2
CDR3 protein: CASRGGQGGYGYTF
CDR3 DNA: TGTGCCAGCAGGGGCGGACAGGGGGGATATGGCTACACCTTC

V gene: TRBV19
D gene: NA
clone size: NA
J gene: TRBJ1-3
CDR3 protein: CASSIQQISGNTIYF
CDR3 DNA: TGTGCCAGTAGTATACAACAGATCTCTGGAAACACCATATATTTT

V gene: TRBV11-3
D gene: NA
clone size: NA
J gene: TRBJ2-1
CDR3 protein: CASSLDHYNEQFF
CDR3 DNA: TGTGCCAGCAGCTTAGATCATTACAATGAGCAGTTCTTC